The rows below give T cell receptor beta chains drawn from one sample of a study of CD8 T cells in Susac syndrome. TCRdb recomputed calls from the immunoSEQ multiplex PCR reads with MiXCR, one row per CDR3 protein. The repertoire holds a few hundred thousand distinct CDR3 sequences, with just under 95% as singletons. Input material: CD4+ T cells from PBMCs. The source is a human donor with multiple sclerosis. CDR3s include the opening cysteine and the closing phenylalanine or tryptophan. The order of the fields is D gene, V gene, clone size, J gene, CDR3 DNA, CDR3 protein. D genes are given only for firm matches. Clone size appears in some rows only: once, few, many, or a class for an expanded clone.

>-|TRBV12-3/TRBV12-4|-|TRBJ2-3
TGTGCCAGCGATTCCCAGAGCACAGATACGCAGTATTTT
CASDSQSTDTQYF
>TRBD2|TRBV30|-|TRBJ2-1
TGTGCCTGGAGTTGGGGGGGAGGGCCCTACAATGAGCAGTTCTTC
CAWSWGGGPYNEQFF
>TRBD1|TRBV6-5|-|TRBJ1-2
TGTGCCAGCAGCCCTCCTTGGACAGGGGGCTATGGCTACACCTTC
CASSPPWTGGYGYTF
>-|TRBV20-1|-|TRBJ2-5
TGCAGTGCTAGGGGTCCGGAGACCCAGTACTTC
CSARGPETQYF
>-|TRBV29-1|-|TRBJ1-1
TGCAGCGTTGAGGCCTTCGGGGGCACTGAAGCTTTCTTT
CSVEAFGGTEAFF
>-|TRBV12-3/TRBV12-4|-|TRBJ1-6
TGTGCCAGCAGTTTAGCGTGGGAATCACCCCTCCACTTT
CASSLAWESPLHF
>TRBD2|TRBV12-3/TRBV12-4|once|TRBJ2-3
TGTGCCAGCAGGGGGGAGGGCGAAGGTACGCAGTATTTT
CASRGEGEGTQYF
>-|TRBV20-1|-|TRBJ1-2
TGCAGTGCTAGAGACGCAGGAACCAACTATGGCTACACCTTC
CSARDAGTNYGYTF
>-|TRBV9|-|TRBJ1-2
TGTGCCAGCAGCGTAGGGGGCACCCCCAACTATGGCTACACCTTC
CASSVGGTPNYGYTF
>TRBD1|TRBV20-1|-|TRBJ2-1
TGCAGTGCTACCTTAACGACAGGGCACAATGAGCAGTTCTTC
CSATLTTGHNEQFF
>TRBD1|TRBV20-1|-|TRBJ2-5
TGCAGTGCCACACGGACAGGGCAAGAGACCCAGTACTTC
CSATRTGQETQYF
>TRBD1|TRBV30|-|TRBJ2-7
TGTGCCTGGAGCCCGGACAGGGGGGCCTACGAGCAGTACTTC
CAWSPDRGAYEQYF
>-|TRBV12-3/TRBV12-4|once|TRBJ2-3
TGTGCCAGCAGCTCCGAGGGTACGCAGTATTTT
CASSSEGTQYF
>-|TRBV6-5|-|TRBJ1-5
TGTGCCAGCAGTCCAATGAGGGGTAGGGATCAGCCCCAGCATTTT
CASSPMRGRDQPQHF
>-|TRBV20-1|-|TRBJ1-1
TGCAGTGCTCGGCCGTGGAGCACTGAAGCTTTCTTT
CSARPWSTEAFF
>TRBD1|TRBV12-3/TRBV12-4|-|TRBJ2-1
TGTGCCAGCAGTCAATACCGGGACAGGGTTGTCAATGAGCAGTTCTTC
CASSQYRDRVVNEQFF
>-|TRBV30|-|TRBJ2-5
TGTGCCTGGAGTGGCACTAGCCTCACAGAGACCCAGTACTTC
CAWSGTSLTETQYF
>-|TRBV12-3/TRBV12-4|-|TRBJ2-3
TGTGCCAGCAGCCGCGTCGTGGGGGCCAGCACAGATACGCAGTATTTT
CASSRVVGASTDTQYF
>-|TRBV15|once|TRBJ1-1
TGTGCCACCGGCGATCTGAGGGCCACTGAAGCTTTCTTT
CATGDLRATEAFF
>-|TRBV7-9|-|TRBJ1-2
TGTGCCAGCAGCTTAGGAGGGGAAGTCCAGGGCTACACCTTC
CASSLGGEVQGYTF
>-|TRBV7-9|-|TRBJ1-2
TGTGCCAGCAGCGCGGGGCGGCGGGGCTACACCTTC
CASSAGRRGYTF
>-|TRBV9|-|TRBJ1-6
TGTGCCAGCAGCCTAACTCCAGGGACTTACTCACCCCTCCACTTT
CASSLTPGTYSPLHF
>-|TRBV9|-|TRBJ2-1
TGTGCCAGCAGCGGCCCGGAAAATGAGCAGTTCTTC
CASSGPENEQFF
>TRBD1|TRBV7-2|-|TRBJ2-5
TGTGCCAGCAGCCCTGGTCCTAGTAACAGGGCCAGGGGGGAGACCCAGTACTTC
CASSPGPSNRARGETQYF
>-|TRBV29-1|-|TRBJ1-1
TGCAGCGTTGTTGGGCAGGGTTCTCGGAGTACTGAAGCTTTCTTT
CSVVGQGSRSTEAFF
>-|TRBV15|-|TRBJ2-6
TGTGCCACCAGCAGGGAACCGGGACTGCACTCTGGGGCCAACGTCCTGACTTTC
CATSREPGLHSGANVLTF
>-|TRBV29-1|-|TRBJ1-1
TGCAGCGTTGGAACGGTCTCTAACACTGAAGCTTTCTTT
CSVGTVSNTEAFF
>TRBD2|TRBV12-3/TRBV12-4|-|TRBJ2-1
TGTGCCAGCAGTCCCTGGACTAGCGGGGGGTGGAATGAGCAGTTCTTC
CASSPWTSGGWNEQFF
>-|TRBV25-1|-|TRBJ2-4
TGTGCCAGCGGGGACTGGGGGAGAAACATTCAGTACTTC
CASGDWGRNIQYF
>-|TRBV7-2|-|TRBJ1-1
TGTGGGTCGGGGGAGAACACTGAAGCTTTCTTT
CGSGENTEAFF
>TRBD1|TRBV3-1|-|TRBJ1-2
TGTGCCAGCAGCCCCACCGGACAGGGGTTGAGTGGCTACACCTTC
CASSPTGQGLSGYTF
>-|TRBV9|-|TRBJ1-5
TGTGCCAGCAGCGTGGGGAGCCATCTGGATCAGCCCCAGCATTTT
CASSVGSHLDQPQHF
>-|TRBV12-3/TRBV12-4|-|TRBJ1-2
TGTGCCAGCAGTCCGGGACATCGGGGCTACACCTTC
CASSPGHRGYTF
>TRBD1|TRBV29-1|-|TRBJ1-5
TGCAGCGTTGCAGGGGGCGATCAGCCCCAGCATTTT
CSVAGGDQPQHF
>-|TRBV5-1|-|TRBJ2-5
TGCGCCAGCAGCCCGGCCAGACGTGACAGACCCCAAGAGACCCAGTACTTC
CASSPARRDRPQETQYF
>-|TRBV29-1|-|TRBJ1-2
TGCAGCGTTGTTGAGACAGACTATGGCTACACCTTC
CSVVETDYGYTF
>-|TRBV6-6|-|TRBJ1-2
TGTGCCAGCTCCGACGACAGCCTCGTCTATGGCTACACCTTC
CASSDDSLVYGYTF